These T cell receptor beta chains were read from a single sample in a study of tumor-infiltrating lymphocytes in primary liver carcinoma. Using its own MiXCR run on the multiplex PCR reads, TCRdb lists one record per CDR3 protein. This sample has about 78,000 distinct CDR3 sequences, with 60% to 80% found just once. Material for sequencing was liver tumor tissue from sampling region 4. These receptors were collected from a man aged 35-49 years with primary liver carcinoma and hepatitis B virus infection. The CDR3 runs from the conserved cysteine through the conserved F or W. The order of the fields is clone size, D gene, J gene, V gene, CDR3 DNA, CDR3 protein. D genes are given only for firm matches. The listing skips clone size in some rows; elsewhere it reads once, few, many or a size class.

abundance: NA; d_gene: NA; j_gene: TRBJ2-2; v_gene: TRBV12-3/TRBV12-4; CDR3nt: TGTGCCAGCGCGGGGCACTCGGGACAGTTGAATACCGGGGAGCTGTTTTTT; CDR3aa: CASAGHSGQLNTGELFF
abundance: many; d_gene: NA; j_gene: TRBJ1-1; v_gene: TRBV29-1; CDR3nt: TGCAGCGTTGTGCACAGTTCGAACACTGAAGCTTTCTTT; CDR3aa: CSVVHSSNTEAFF
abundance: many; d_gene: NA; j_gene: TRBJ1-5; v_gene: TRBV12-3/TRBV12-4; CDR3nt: TGTGCCAGCAACCTGGGAGGGGTCGATCAGCCCCAGCATTTT; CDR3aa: CASNLGGVDQPQHF
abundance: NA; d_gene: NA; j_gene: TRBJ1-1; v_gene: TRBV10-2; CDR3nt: TGCGCCAGCAGCGTGGATACTGAAGCTTTCTTT; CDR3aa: CASSVDTEAFF
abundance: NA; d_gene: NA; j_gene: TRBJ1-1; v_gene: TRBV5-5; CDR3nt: TGTGCCAACAGCTTCGAGGGGAACGCTGAAGCTTTCTTT; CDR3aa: CANSFEGNAEAFF
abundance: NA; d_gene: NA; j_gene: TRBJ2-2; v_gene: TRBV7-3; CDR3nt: TGTGCCAGCAGCTTAAAGCCGACCCCTACCGGGGAGCTGTTTTTT; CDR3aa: CASSLKPTPTGELFF
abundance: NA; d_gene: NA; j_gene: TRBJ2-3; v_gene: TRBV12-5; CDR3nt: TGTGCTAGCGATTGGGGCGATACGCAGTATTTT; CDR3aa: CASDWGDTQYF
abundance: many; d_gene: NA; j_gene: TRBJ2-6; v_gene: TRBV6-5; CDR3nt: TGTGCCAGCACCAACCGTCGCTCTGGGGCCAACGTCCTGACTTTC; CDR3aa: CASTNRRSGANVLTF
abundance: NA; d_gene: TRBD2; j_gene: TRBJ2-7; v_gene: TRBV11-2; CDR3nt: TGTGTCAGCAGCCAGGGACTAGCGGGTTCCCCTTTCTACGAGCAGTACTTC; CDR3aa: CVSSQGLAGSPFYEQYF
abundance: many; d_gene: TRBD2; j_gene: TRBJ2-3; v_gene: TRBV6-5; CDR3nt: TGTGCCAGCAGTCCCTGGACTAGCGGGAGAGGGGGTAGGACCACGGATACGCAGTATTTT; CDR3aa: CASSPWTSGRGGRTTDTQYF
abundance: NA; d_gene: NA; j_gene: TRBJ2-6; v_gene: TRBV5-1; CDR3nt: TGCGCCAGCAGCTTGGGCAGCATCATCGGGGCCAACGTCCTGACTTTC; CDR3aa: CASSLGSIIGANVLTF
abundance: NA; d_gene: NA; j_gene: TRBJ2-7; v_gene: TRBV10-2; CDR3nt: TGCGCCAGCAATATGGAGGGCTCCTACGAGCAGTACTTC; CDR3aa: CASNMEGSYEQYF
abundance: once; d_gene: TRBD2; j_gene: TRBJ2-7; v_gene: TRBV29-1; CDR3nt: TGTAGCGTAAGACGGTTAGCGGGATCATACGAGCAGTACTTC; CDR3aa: CSVRRLAGSYEQYF
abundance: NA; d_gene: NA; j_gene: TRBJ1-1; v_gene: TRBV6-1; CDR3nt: TGTGCCAGCATTCAAAACACGGAAACTTTCTTT; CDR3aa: CASIQNTETFF
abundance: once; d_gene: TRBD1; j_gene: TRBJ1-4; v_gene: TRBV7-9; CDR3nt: TGTGCCAGCAGCTTCGACTTGGACAGGGTCGGTGAGAAACTGTCTTTT; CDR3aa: CASSFDLDRVGEKLSF
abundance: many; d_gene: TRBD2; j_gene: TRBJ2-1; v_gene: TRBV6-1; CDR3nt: TGTGCCAGCAGCGCTAATCCCGGGACTAGCGGGGATGTGCAGTTCTTC; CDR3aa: CASSANPGTSGDVQFF
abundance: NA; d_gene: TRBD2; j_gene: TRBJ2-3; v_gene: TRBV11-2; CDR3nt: TGTGCCAGCGGCTTAACTACTAACGGGAGGGCGGGGCGAGATACGCACTATTTT; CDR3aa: CASGLTTNGRAGRDTHYF
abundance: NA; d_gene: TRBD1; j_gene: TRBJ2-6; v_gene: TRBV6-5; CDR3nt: TGTGCCAGTGGGACAGGTCCTGACTCTGGGACCAACGTCCTGACTTTC; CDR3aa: CASGTGPDSGTNVLTF
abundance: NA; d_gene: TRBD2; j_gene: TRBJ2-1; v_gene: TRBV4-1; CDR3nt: TGTGCCAGCAGCCAAGCGGGAGGTAAGCAGTTCTTC; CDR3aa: CASSQAGGKQFF
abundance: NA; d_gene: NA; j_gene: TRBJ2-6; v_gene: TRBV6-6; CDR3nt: TGTGCCAGCGGTTATTTACGACTGGACTGTGGGGCCAACGTCCTGACTTTC; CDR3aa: CASGYLRLDCGANVLTF
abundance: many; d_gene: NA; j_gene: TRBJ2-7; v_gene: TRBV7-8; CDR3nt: TGTGCCAGCAGCGTGGACGTCTCATACGAGCAGTACTTC; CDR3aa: CASSVDVSYEQYF
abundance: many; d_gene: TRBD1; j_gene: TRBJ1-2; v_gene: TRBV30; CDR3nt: TGTGCCTGGAGCGGAACCCTACAGGGGGCGCGTGGCTACACCTTC; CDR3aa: CAWSGTLQGARGYTF
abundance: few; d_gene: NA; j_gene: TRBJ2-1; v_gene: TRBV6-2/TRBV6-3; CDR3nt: TGTGCCAGTAACCACCTAGCAAGTGAGCAGTTCTTC; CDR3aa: CASNHLASEQFF
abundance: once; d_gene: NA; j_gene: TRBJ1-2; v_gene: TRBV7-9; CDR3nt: TGTGCCAGCAACTTAGAACGCGATGGCTACACCTTC; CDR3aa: CASNLERDGYTF
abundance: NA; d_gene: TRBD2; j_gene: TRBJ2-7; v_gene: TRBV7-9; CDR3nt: TGTGCCAGCAGCTTCTCGGGAGGGAGTTCCTACGAGCAGTGCTTC; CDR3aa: CASSFSGGSSYEQCF
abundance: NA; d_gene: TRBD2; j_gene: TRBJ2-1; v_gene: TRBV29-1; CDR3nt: TGCAGCGTTGAAGACCAAAGGGGAGGGGACAATGAGCAGTTCTTC; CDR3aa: CSVEDQRGGDNEQFF
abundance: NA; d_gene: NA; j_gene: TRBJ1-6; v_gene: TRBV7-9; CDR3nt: TGTACCAGCAGTCCGGGGACCTATAATTCACCCCTCCACTTT; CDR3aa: CTSSPGTYNSPLHF
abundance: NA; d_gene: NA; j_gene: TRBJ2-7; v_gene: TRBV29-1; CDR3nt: TGCAACGTTGAAGATTGGCAGGGGATCGAGCAGTACTTC; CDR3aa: CNVEDWQGIEQYF
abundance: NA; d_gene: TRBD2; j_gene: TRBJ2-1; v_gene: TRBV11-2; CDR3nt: TGTGCCAGTAACTTAGTGGCGGGAGGGCAATATGAGCAGTTCTTT; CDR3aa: CASNLVAGGQYEQFF
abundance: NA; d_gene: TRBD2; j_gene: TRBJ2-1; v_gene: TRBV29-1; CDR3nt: TGCAGTGGCCGGACTATCGGGAGGGATGAGCAGTTCTTC; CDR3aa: CSGRTIGRDEQFF
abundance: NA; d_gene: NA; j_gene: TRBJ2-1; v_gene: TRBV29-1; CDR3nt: TGCAACGTTGACAGTAACTCCTACAATGGGCAGTTCTTC; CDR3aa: CNVDSNSYNGQFF
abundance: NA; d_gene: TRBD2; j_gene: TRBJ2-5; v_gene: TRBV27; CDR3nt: TGTGCCAGCAGTTCCCTTAAAACCCGACTAGCGGGAACCAGAGAGACCCAGTACTTC; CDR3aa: CASSSLKTRLAGTRETQYF
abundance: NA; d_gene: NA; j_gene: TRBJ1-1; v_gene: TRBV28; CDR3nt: TGTGTCAGCAGTTTAGGGGGGAACACTGAAGCTTTCTTT; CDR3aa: CVSSLGGNTEAFF
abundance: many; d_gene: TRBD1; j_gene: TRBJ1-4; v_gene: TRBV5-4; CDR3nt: TGTGCCAGCAGCCTTGGACAGGCAACTAATGAAAAACTGTTTTTT; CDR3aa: CASSLGQATNEKLFF
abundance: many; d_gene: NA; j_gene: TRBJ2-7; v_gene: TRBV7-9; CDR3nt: TGTGCCAGCAGCTTAGAGGGAAAAGCTTACGAGCAGTACTTC; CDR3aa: CASSLEGKAYEQYF
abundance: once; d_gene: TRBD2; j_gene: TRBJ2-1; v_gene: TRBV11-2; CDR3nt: TGTGCCAGCAGCTTGTGTATCGGACTAGCCATGAGTGAGCAGTTCTTC; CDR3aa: CASSLCIGLAMSEQFF
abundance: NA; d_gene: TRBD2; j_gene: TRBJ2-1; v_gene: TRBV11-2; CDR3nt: TGTGCCAGCAGCCAACCTGGACTAGCGGGAGGGCCAAATGAACAGTTCTTC; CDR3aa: CASSQPGLAGGPNEQFF
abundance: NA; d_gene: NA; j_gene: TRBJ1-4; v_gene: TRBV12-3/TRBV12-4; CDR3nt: TGTGACAGCAGTTCCAGCCTGAATGAAAAACTGTTTTTT; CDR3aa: CDSSSSLNEKLFF
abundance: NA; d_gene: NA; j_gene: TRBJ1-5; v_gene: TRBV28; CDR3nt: TGTGCCAGCAGTGAATATCCGCCCCAGCATTTT; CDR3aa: CASSEYPPQHF
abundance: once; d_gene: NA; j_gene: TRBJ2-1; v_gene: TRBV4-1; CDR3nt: TGCGTCAGCAGCCAAGAGGCCGGGACTGCTTACAATGAGCAGTTCTTC; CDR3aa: CVSSQEAGTAYNEQFF
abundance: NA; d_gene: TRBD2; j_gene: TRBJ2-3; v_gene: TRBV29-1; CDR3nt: TGCAGCTCTGAAGGGGGACTAGCGGCCACAGATACGCAGTATTTT; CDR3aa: CSSEGGLAATDTQYF
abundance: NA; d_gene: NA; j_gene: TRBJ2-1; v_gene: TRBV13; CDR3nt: TGTGCCAGCAACCATACTAGGGACGGACAGTCCTTC; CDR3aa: CASNHTRDGQSF
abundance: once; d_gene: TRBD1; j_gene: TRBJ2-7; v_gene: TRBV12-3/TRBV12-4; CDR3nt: TGTGCCAGCAGTCAACAGGGGGCCTCCGAGCAGTACTTC; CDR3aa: CASSQQGASEQYF